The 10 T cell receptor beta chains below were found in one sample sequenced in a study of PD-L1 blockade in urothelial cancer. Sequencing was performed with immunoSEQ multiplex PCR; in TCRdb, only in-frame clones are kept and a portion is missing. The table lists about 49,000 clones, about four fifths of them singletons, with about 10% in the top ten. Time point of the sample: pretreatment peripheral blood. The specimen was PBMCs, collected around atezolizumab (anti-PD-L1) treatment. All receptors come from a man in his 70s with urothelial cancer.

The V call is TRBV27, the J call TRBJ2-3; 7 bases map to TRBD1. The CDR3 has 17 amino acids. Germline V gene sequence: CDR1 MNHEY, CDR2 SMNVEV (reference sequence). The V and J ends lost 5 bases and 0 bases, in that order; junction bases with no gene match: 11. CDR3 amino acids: CASSRLKTGHSTDTQYF. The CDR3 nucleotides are TGTGCCAGCAGTCGGCTCAAGACAGGGCATAGCACAGATACGCAGTATTTT.

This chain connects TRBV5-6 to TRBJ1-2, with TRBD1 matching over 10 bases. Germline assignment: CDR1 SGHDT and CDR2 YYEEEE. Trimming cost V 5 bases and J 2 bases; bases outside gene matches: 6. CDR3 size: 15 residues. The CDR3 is CASRATGGRNYGYTF. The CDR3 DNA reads TGTGCCAGCAGAGCGACAGGGGGCAGGAACTATGGCTACACCTTC. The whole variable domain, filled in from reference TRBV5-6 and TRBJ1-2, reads DAGVTQSPTHLIKTRGQQVTLRCSPKSGHDTVSWYQQALGQGPQFIFQYYEEEERQRGNFPDRFSGHQFPNYSSELNVNALLLGDSALYLCASRATGGRNYGYTFGSGTRLTVV.

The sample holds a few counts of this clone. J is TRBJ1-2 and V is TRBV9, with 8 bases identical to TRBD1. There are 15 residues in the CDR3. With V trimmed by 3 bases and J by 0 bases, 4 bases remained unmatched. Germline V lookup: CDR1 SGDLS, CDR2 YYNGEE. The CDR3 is CASSARDRSNYGYTF. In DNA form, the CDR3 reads TGTGCCAGCAGCGCCAGGGACAGGTCTAACTATGGCTACACCTTC.

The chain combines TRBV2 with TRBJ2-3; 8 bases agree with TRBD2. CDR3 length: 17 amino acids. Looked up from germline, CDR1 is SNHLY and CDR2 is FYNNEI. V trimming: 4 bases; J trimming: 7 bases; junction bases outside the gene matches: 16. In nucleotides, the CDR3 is TGTGCCAGCAGTGTACCCGGGAGGGAGCCCGTGGGAAATACGCAGTATTTT. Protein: CASSVPGREPVGNTQYF. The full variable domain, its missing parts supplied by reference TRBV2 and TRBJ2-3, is EPEVTQTPSHQVTQMGQEVILRCVPISNHLYFYWYRQILGQKVEFLVSFYNNEISEKSEIFDDQFSVERPDGSNFTLKIRSTKLEDSAMYFCASSVPGREPVGNTQYFGPGTRLTVL.

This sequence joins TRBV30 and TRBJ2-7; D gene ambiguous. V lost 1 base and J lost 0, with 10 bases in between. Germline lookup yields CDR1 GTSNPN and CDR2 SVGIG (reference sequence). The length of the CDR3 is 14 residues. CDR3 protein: CAWSGGLLSYEQYF. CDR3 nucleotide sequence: TGTGCCTGGAGTGGAGGCCTTCTCTCCTACGAGCAGTACTTC.

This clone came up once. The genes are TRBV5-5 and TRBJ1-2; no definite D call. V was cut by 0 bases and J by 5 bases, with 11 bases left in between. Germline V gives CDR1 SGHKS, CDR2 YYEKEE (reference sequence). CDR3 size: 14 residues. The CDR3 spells CASSLGPPGYGYTF. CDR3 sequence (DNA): TGTGCCAGCAGCTTGGGACCCCCGGGGTATGGCTACACCTTC.

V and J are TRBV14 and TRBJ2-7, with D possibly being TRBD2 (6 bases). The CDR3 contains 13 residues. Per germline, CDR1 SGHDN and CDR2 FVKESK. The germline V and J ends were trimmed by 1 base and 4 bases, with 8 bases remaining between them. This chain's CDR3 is CASSQVGGYEQYF. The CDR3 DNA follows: TGTGCCAGCAGCCAAGTCGGGGGATACGAGCAGTACTTC.

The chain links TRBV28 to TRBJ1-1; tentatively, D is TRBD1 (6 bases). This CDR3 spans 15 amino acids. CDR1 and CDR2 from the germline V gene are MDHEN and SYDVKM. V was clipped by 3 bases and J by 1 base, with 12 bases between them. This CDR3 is CASSFPGHKNTEAFF. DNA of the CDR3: TGTGCCAGCAGTTTCCCGGGACATAAGAACACTGAAGCTTTCTTT.

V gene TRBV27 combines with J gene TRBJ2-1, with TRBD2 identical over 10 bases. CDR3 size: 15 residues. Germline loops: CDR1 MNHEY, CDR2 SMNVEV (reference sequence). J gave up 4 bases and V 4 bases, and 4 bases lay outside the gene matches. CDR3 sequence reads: CASSSAGGRYNEQFF. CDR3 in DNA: TGTGCCAGCAGTTCAGCGGGAGGGCGGTACAATGAGCAGTTCTTC.

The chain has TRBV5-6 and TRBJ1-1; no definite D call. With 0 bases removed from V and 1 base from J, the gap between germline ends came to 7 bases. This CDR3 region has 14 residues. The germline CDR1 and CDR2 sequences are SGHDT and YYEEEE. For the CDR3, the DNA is TGTGCCAGCAGCTTGGCGCCCGGGAACACTGAAGCTTTCTTT. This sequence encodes CASSLAPGNTEAFF.